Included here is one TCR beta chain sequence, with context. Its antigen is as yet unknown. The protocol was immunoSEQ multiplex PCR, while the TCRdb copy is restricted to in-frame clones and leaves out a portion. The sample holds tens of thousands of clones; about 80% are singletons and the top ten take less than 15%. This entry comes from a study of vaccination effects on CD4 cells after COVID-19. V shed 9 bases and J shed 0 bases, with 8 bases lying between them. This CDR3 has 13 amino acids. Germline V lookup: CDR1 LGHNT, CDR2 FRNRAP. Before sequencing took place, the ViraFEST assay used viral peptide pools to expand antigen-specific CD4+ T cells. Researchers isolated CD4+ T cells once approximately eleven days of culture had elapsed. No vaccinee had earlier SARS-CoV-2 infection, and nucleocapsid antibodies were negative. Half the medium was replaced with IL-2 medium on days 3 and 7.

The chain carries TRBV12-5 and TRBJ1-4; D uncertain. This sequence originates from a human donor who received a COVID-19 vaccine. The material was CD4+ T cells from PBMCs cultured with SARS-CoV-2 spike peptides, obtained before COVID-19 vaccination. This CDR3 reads CARKGTTNEKLFF. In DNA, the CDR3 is TGTGCTAGAAAGGGTACAACTAATGAAAAACTGTTTTTT.